This entry features one T cell receptor (beta chain) sequence. The antigen is undetermined. PCR primers comprised 60 Vbeta and 13 Jbeta primers. The method was immunoSEQ multiplex PCR; TCRdb's version includes in-frame clones alone and lacks a portion of them. Here the sample spans 150,000 to 250,000 clones, around 80% being singletons. The data belong to a study of cytomegalovirus exposure and HLA in healthy donors. Trimming stripped 5 bases from V and 4 bases from J, with 17 bases between. Germline V lookup: CDR1 MNHEY, CDR2 SMNVEV (reference sequence). This CDR3 region has 15 residues. Overall study results and limits: HLA allele associations emerged for 15,000 to 20,000 TCR beta sequences in a later analysis, at 0.05 false discovery rate.

The sample consisted of PBMCs. The clonotype originates from a woman in her 30s in good health and CMV-seropositive. The chain carries TRBV27 and TRBJ1-2, with D possibly matching TRBD1 (5 bases). The CDR3 nucleotides read TGTGCCAGCAGTAGGACCGCGATGGGGGGCTATGGCTACACCTTC. It encodes CASSRTAMGGYGYTF.